Listed below are T cell receptor beta chains from one sample, sequenced in a study of blood T cell repertoires in COVID-19. Clones were sequenced by immunoSEQ multiplex PCR, and TCRdb holds only the in-frame ones, with some missing. Among 360,000 or so clones, roughly nine tenths were seen once, and the ten largest hold around 1.7%. Sample: PBMCs or T cells enriched from blood (not recorded which). These receptors were taken from a woman in her 30s who had recovered from COVID-19. CDR3s include the opening cysteine and the closing phenylalanine or tryptophan. Each record gives: CDR3 protein, CDR3 DNA, clone size, V gene, D gene, J gene. The D gene is left open where the match is weak. Not every row has a clone size; where given, it reads once, few, many or a size class.

CASSFTGEYGYTF,TGTGCCAGCAGCTTCACAGGCGAGTATGGCTACACCTTC,.,TRBV7-9,.,TRBJ1-2
CASSLRGKAGYTF,TGTGCCAGCAGTTTAAGAGGGAAGGCTGGCTACACCTTC,once,TRBV28,.,TRBJ1-2
CASSQDEEAGRGGYTF,TGCGCCAGCAGCCAAGATGAAGAAGCAGGGAGGGGCGGCTACACCTTC,.,TRBV4-3,.,TRBJ1-2
CASSPQGDYNSPLHF,TGTGCCAGCAGTCCACAGGGCGACTATAATTCACCCCTCCACTTT,.,TRBV2,.,TRBJ1-6
CAITERLAGNNEQFF,TGTGCCATCACCGAACGGCTAGCGGGAAATAATGAGCAGTTCTTC,.,TRBV10-3,TRBD2,TRBJ2-1
CASSLGTDLNEQFF,TGCGCCAGCAGCTTGGGGACAGATCTCAATGAGCAGTTCTTC,.,TRBV5-1,.,TRBJ2-1
CASSLNRGLNGYTF,TGTGCCAGCAGCTTAAACAGGGGGCTGAATGGCTACACCTTC,.,TRBV7-3,TRBD1,TRBJ1-2
CASSIRQGGSPLHF,TGTGCCAGCAGTATAAGACAGGGAGGTTCACCCCTCCACTTT,.,TRBV27,TRBD1,TRBJ1-6
CATKPNSLYSNQPQHF,TGTGCCACCAAGCCTAACAGTCTGTATAGCAATCAGCCCCAGCATTTT,once,TRBV24-1,.,TRBJ1-5
CASMFRTSGRFYEQFF,TGTGCCAGCATGTTCCGGACTAGCGGGAGATTCTATGAGCAGTTCTTC,.,TRBV2,TRBD2,TRBJ2-1
CASSRSTRGYTF,TGTGCCAGCAGCCGCTCTACCCGGGGCTACACCTTC,.,TRBV12-3/TRBV12-4,.,TRBJ1-2
CASSLLQGHDGELFF,TGTGCCAGCTCACTTTTACAGGGGCATGACGGGGAGCTGTTTTTT,.,TRBV18,TRBD1,TRBJ2-2
CASSRPGQGEETQYF,TGTGCCAGCAGCCGACCGGGACAGGGTGAAGAGACCCAGTACTTC,.,TRBV28,TRBD1,TRBJ2-5
CASGPGTDTQYF,TGTGCCAGCGGCCCAGGAACAGATACGCAGTATTTT,.,TRBV12-3/TRBV12-4,.,TRBJ2-3
CASSLEAETGGNTIYF,TGCGCCAGCAGCTTGGAGGCTGAGACTGGTGGAAACACCATATATTTT,once,TRBV5-1,.,TRBJ1-3
CASSSTQGPTNEKLFF,TGTGCCAGCAGCTCAACACAGGGGCCAACTAATGAAAAACTGTTTTTT,.,TRBV28,TRBD1,TRBJ1-4
CASSPARTEAFF,TGTGCCAGCTCCCCTGCTAGGACTGAAGCTTTCTTT,once,TRBV18,.,TRBJ1-1
CASSGRGRNYGYTF,TGTGCCAGCAGCGGAAGGGGGCGTAACTATGGCTACACCTTC,.,TRBV9,TRBD1,TRBJ1-2
CASSLLAGRYEQYF,TGTGCCAGCAGCCTACTAGCGGGGAGATACGAGCAGTACTTC,.,TRBV6-5,TRBD2,TRBJ2-7
CASSLIGGGDRNEQFF,TGTGCCAGCAGCTTAATTGGGGGGGGTGATAGGAATGAGCAGTTCTTC,few,TRBV11-1,TRBD2,TRBJ2-1
CAWRPQWNEQFF,TGTGCCTGGAGGCCCCAGTGGAATGAGCAGTTCTTC,few,TRBV30,.,TRBJ2-1
CASSLEQGGQETQYF,TGTGCCAGCAGTTTAGAACAGGGAGGGCAAGAGACCCAGTACTTC,.,TRBV28,.,TRBJ2-5
CASSGLGQGYEQYF,TGTGCCAGCAGTGGTCTAGGACAGGGCTACGAGCAGTACTTC,.,TRBV2,TRBD1,TRBJ2-7
CASSFGQGGVYGYTF,TGTGCCAGCAGCTTTGGACAGGGAGGTGTCTATGGCTACACCTTC,.,TRBV7-2,TRBD1,TRBJ1-2
CASSIRLAGGPETQYF,TGTGCCAGTAGTATCAGACTAGCGGGAGGTCCAGAGACCCAGTACTTC,.,TRBV19,TRBD2,TRBJ2-5
CASSFEVYSPLHF,TGTGCCAGCAGTTTCGAGGTTTATTCACCCCTCCACTTT,.,TRBV2,.,TRBJ1-6
CASSFRDSAYNEQFF,TGTGCCAGCAGCTTCCGGGACAGCGCCTACAATGAGCAGTTCTTC,.,TRBV7-8,TRBD1,TRBJ2-1
CASSFGGGEGETQYF,TGTGCCAGCAGCTTCGGAGGGGGCGAGGGCGAGACCCAGTACTTC,.,TRBV7-9,.,TRBJ2-5
CASAERWPDSGNTIYF,TGTGCCAGCGCGGAACGATGGCCAGACTCTGGAAACACCATATATTTT,.,TRBV7-9,.,TRBJ1-3
CASSVLVTGELFF,TGTGCCAGCAGCGTATTAGTGACCGGGGAGCTGTTTTTT,.,TRBV9,.,TRBJ2-2
CASSVDRGPSGNTIYF,TGTGCCAGCAGCGTAGACAGGGGGCCCTCTGGAAACACCATATATTTT,.,TRBV9,TRBD1,TRBJ1-3